These T cell receptor beta chains were read from a single sample in a study of shared clonotypes between healthy human individuals. Sequencing used immunoSEQ multiplex PCR; TCRdb keeps in-frame clones, though not all of them. Among a few million clones listed, roughly 90% were seen once. The material sequenced was naive CD4+ T cells from PBMCs. All receptors come from a man aged 18 to 30 in good health. Some clones in this sample may be carry-over from other donors' samples. CDR3s include the opening cysteine and the closing phenylalanine or tryptophan. The D gene is left open where the match is weak. Some rows mark clone size as missing; the rest say once, few, many or name a class of expanded clone.

>.|TRBV5-5|.|TRBJ2-7
TGTGCCAGCAGCTTGTCGGGTGGGGCCTCCTACGAGCAGTACTTC
CASSLSGGASYEQYF
>.|TRBV25-1|.|TRBJ2-1
TGTGCCAGCATAAGTAACAATGAGCAGTTCTTC
CASISNNEQFF
>.|TRBV18|TRBD1|TRBJ2-7
TGTGCCAGCTCACCACCGGGGGACAGGGGCGAGCAGTACTTC
CASSPPGDRGEQYF
>few|TRBV30|TRBD1|TRBJ1-4
TGTGCCTTTGGACAGGCAATATATGAAAAACTGTTTTTT
CAFGQAIYEKLFF
>.|TRBV14|.|TRBJ1-1
TGTGCCAGCAGCAGCCGACTGGGGACTGAAGCTTTCTTT
CASSSRLGTEAFF
>.|TRBV7-3|TRBD2|TRBJ2-1
TGTGCCAGCAGCTTAATAGGACTAGCGGGAGTCCATGAGCAGTTCTTC
CASSLIGLAGVHEQFF
>.|TRBV19|.|TRBJ2-6
TGTGCCAGTAGTGCCGGGAGTCTAGCAGGGGCCAACGTCCTGACTTTC
CASSAGSLAGANVLTF
>.|TRBV5-5|.|TRBJ1-2
TGTGCCAGCAGCTTAGCGTGGAGGGATAGCGGCTACACCTTC
CASSLAWRDSGYTF
>once|TRBV4-2|.|TRBJ1-2
TGTGCCAGCAGCCAAGATCGGGGGCCAGCTTATGGCTACACCTTC
CASSQDRGPAYGYTF
>.|TRBV15|.|TRBJ2-2
TGTGCCACCAGCAGAGGAGATGTGACAGAGAACACCGGGGAGCTGTTTTTT
CATSRGDVTENTGELFF
>few|TRBV19|.|TRBJ1-1
TGTGCCAGTAGTATAGTAGGGGGGGCGAACACTGAAGCTTTCTTT
CASSIVGGANTEAFF
>.|TRBV10-3|.|TRBJ2-7
TGTGCCATCAGTCCCGGGGTTCGACAGGAGAACTACGAGCAGTACTTC
CAISPGVRQENYEQYF
>few|TRBV30|.|TRBJ1-1
TGTGCCACCGTGGGCAGCCTGAACACTGAAGCTTTCTTT
CATVGSLNTEAFF
>.|TRBV2|.|TRBJ2-7
TGTGCCAGCAGCGGGCGGACAGTATTCCTCGAGCAGTACTTC
CASSGRTVFLEQYF
>.|TRBV18|.|TRBJ1-4
TGTGCCAGCTCACCGTCAGGGAGGGAAAAACTGTTTTTT
CASSPSGREKLFF
>.|TRBV6-1|.|TRBJ1-3
TGTGCCAGCAGTGAACAGGAGAGCGGAAACACCATATATTTT
CASSEQESGNTIYF
>.|TRBV6-5|TRBD2|TRBJ2-7
TGTGCCAGCAGTTACGCCGGGGGGTCGACAATCGAGCAGTACTTC
CASSYAGGSTIEQYF
>.|TRBV6-5|TRBD2|TRBJ2-1
TGTGCCAGCAGTTCGGGACTAGCGATCTCCAATGAGCAGTTCTTC
CASSSGLAISNEQFF
>.|TRBV13|TRBD2|TRBJ2-7
TGTGCCAGCAGCCTGGGACTAGCGGACTCCTACGAGCAGTACTTC
CASSLGLADSYEQYF
>.|TRBV25-1|TRBD2|TRBJ2-2
TGTGCCAGCAGTGACTCGACTAGCGGGAGGGCGCGCGGGGAGCTGTTTTTT
CASSDSTSGRARGELFF
>once|TRBV7-2|.|TRBJ2-7
TGTGCCAGCAGCCGTTTACAGGGCTACGAGCAGTACTTC
CASSRLQGYEQYF
>.|TRBV28|.|TRBJ2-5
TGTGCCAGCACAACAGGGGCAAGAGTGGGAGGGACCCAGTACTTC
CASTTGARVGGTQYF
>.|TRBV29-1|.|TRBJ2-3
TGCAGCGTTAAGCGGAGGGGAATAGATACGCAGTATTTT
CSVKRRGIDTQYF
>.|TRBV7-6|TRBD2|TRBJ2-1
TGTGCCAGCAGCTTAGGGGCTAGCGGGAGTTTCGGTGAGCAGTTCTTC
CASSLGASGSFGEQFF
>.|TRBV27|TRBD2|TRBJ2-3
TGTGCCAGCAGTTCGCAAAGCGGGAGACAGTCTTATTTT
CASSSQSGRQSYF